The clone carrying this T cell receptor beta chain appeared a few times. Its matching antigen is unknown. The germline CDR1 and CDR2 sequences are MNHEY and SMNVEV (reference sequence). The junction had 13 bases not matched to a gene; V was cut back by 7 bases and J by 5 bases. There are 15 residues in the CDR3. These data originate in a study of T cells in Graves' hyperthyroidism and ophthalmopathy. The study's findings and limits: The authors' 13 V-J model separated ophthalmopathy from stable hyperthyroidism.

Regions amplified from RNA transcripts were the TCR beta CDR3 regions. Researchers ran a first-round RT-PCR on the TCR CDR3 using the HTBI primer set. TCRdb reprocessed the multiplex PCR reads via MiXCR and lists one record per CDR3 protein. Of hundreds of thousands of distinct CDR3 sequences listed, more than 15% are singletons. The cohort's ophthalmopathy patients, a group with duration under 3 months, had a Clinical Activity Score of at least 3 and a NOSPECS grade of at least 4. Uncontrolled infection, other autoimmune disease, pregnancy or lactation led to exclusion. Fresh peripheral blood, approximately 10 ml, was the source of the PBMCs.

The sequence was obtained from a woman aged 18-29 years with Graves' ophthalmopathy. Sequenced material: blood. The rearrangement links TRBV27 to TRBJ2-5, with 7 positions matching TRBD1. CDR3 DNA: TGTGCCAGCAAATTGGAGAGAGGGGGCCATGAGACCCAGTACTTC. Protein product: CASKLERGGHETQYF.